The 4 T cell receptor beta chains given below trace back to one sample, sequenced in a study of cytomegalovirus exposure and HLA in healthy donors (dated 2017 in TCRdb). Library preparation employed the immunoSEQ multiplex PCR assay. For the multiplex PCR, a mixture combining 60 forward primers for TCR Vbeta segments and 13 reverse primers for TCR Jbeta segments was used. Drawn from immuneACCESS, this table holds only the in-frame rearrangements with V and J called that TCRdb kept. Clones are partly lost; checked studies trace under half to an unresolved V gene and leave the rest unexplained. The sample contains over 150,000 clones, approximately 80% of them found a single time. Of the sample, 2.5% to 3.5% is held by the ten largest clones. Specimen: PBMCs. All receptors come from a woman aged 45-59 years in good health and CMV-seropositive.

The sample holds a few counts of this clone. The CDR3 DNA reads TGTGCCAGTAGTATCGGGTGGCGGGCGGAATCCTACGAGCAGTACTTC. Translation: CASSIGWRAESYEQYF. This chain uses TRBV19 with TRBJ2-7, with D possibly TRBD2 on 5 matching bases. Trimming stripped 3 bases from V and 1 base from J, with 16 bases between. This CDR3 spans 16 amino acids. The germline V gene has CDR1 LNHDA and CDR2 SQIVND (reference sequence).

This clone was observed a handful of times. The chain is built from TRBV28 and TRBJ1-1, with a weak D call TRBD1 (5 bases). From germline, CDR1 is MDHEN and CDR2 SYDVKM. Trimming took 6 bases from V and 4 from J, leaving 9 bases between them. The CDR3 has 12 residues. CDR3 nucleotide sequence: TGTGCCAGCAGAAGGGGCTTCACTGAAGCTTTCTTT. Its protein is CASRRGFTEAFF.

The rearrangement uses TRBV23-1 and TRBJ1-5; perhaps TRBD1 as D (5 bases). TRBV23-1 is classed as an ORF, of uncertain function. The CDR3 spans 16 residues. Trimming pared 4 bases from V and 6 bases from J, leaving 19 bases between. This CDR3 is CASSPAGGAHPQPQHF. The CDR3 DNA is TGCGCCAGCAGTCCCGCCGGGGGTGCCCACCCTCAGCCCCAGCATTTT.

This chain connects TRBV4-3 to TRBJ2-5; 8 bases match TRBD1. CDR1 LGHNA and CDR2 YSLEER come from the germline V gene. Trimming removed 0 bases from V and 11 bases from J; junction bases left unmatched: 20. The CDR3 contains 18 residues. CDR3 nucleotides: TGCGCCAGCAGCCAAGACTCGACCGGGACAGGTAAAAGTTCTTGGCAGTACTTC. Translating it yields CASSQDSTGTGKSSWQYF.